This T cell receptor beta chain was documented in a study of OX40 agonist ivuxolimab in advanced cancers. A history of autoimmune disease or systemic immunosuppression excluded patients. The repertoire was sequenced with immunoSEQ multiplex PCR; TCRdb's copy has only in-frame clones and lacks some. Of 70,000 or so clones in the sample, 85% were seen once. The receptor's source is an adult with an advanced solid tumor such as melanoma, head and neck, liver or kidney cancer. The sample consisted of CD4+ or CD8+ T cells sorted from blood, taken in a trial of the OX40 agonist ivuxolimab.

DNA for the CDR3: TGTGCCAGCAGTTTTATGGGCTTACAAGAGACCCAGTACTTC. It translates to CASSFMGLQETQYF. This chain links TRBV28 with TRBJ2-5; no reliable D call. The V end was cut by 3 bases, the J end by 2 bases, with 10 bases between. Germline CDR1 MDHEN, CDR2 SYDVKM. CDR3 size: 14 residues.